This record concerns one T cell receptor beta chain sequence. Noted time point: after neoadjuvant nivolumab, at surgical resection. From germline, CDR1 is SSHAT and CDR2 FNYEAQ (reference sequence). CDR3 length: 15 amino acids. The germline V and J ends were trimmed by 5 bases and 5 bases, with 18 bases remaining between them. The data were taken from a study of neoadjuvant anti-PD-1 for oral cavity cancer. Method: immunoSEQ multiplex PCR; TCRdb's copy keeps in-frame clones and lacks some. The table shows 6,000 or so clones, with 50% to 65% occurring only once. The V gene is TRBV7-7, the J gene TRBJ2-5; D perhaps matches TRBD2 (6 bases). This material consisted of tumor tissue, taken after nivolumab (anti-PD-1) treatment. This TCR came from a person between 40 and 80 years old with oral cavity squamous cell carcinoma. The CDR3 loop reads CASSPDGSGVETQYF. CDR3 in DNA: TGTGCCAGCAGCCCGGACGGATCGGGGGTTGAGACCCAGTACTTC.